The 25 T cell receptor beta chains reported below all come from one sample, sequenced in a study of blood T cell repertoires in COVID-19. Only in-frame clones appear in the TCRdb table, and some are missing; sequencing was by immunoSEQ multiplex PCR. The repertoire includes about 74,000 clones, around 87% of them detected once, and around 30% sits in the top ten. The sequenced material came from peripheral blood. Source of these receptors: a woman older than 75 with active or convalescent COVID-19.

This clone was recorded once. The chain combines TRBV7-2 with TRBJ2-3; 11 positions agree with TRBD2. The CDR3 is 13 residues long. Germline V gene data show CDR1 as SGHTA and CDR2 as FQGNSA. Trimming took 2 bases from V and 12 from J; bases not matched to a gene: 4. The CDR3 bases are TGTGCCAGCAGCTTAAATCTAGCGGGGGGTCAGTATTTT. It encodes CASSLNLAGGQYF. Looking up the rest from reference TRBV7-2 and TRBJ2-3 gives the full variable domain: GAGVSQSPSNKVTEKGKDVELRCDPISGHTALYWYRQSLGQGLEFLIYFQGNSAPDKSGLPSDRFSAERTGGSVSTLTIQRTQQEDSAVYLCASSLNLAGGQYFGPGTRLTVL.

CDR3 protein: CASRLESTEAFF. The CDR3 DNA sequence: TGCGCCAGCAGGCTAGAAAGTACTGAAGCTTTCTTT. V is TRBV5-1 and J is TRBJ1-1; D unclear. Deletions cut 5 bases from V and 5 bases from J, with 10 bases between. The CDR3 is 12 residues long. Germline V gives CDR1 SGHRS, CDR2 YFSETQ. The full variable domain, in which reference TRBV5-1 and TRBJ1-1 provide the parts outside the CDR3, is KAGVTQTPRYLIKTRGQQVTLSCSPISGHRSVSWYQQTPGQGLQFLFEYFSETQRNKGNFPGRFSGRQFSNSRSEMNVSTLELGDSALYLCASRLESTEAFFGQGTRLTVV.

The gene calls are TRBV2 and TRBJ2-2; 7 nucleotides match TRBD2. Losses at the gene ends were 6 bases for V and 4 bases for J; bases not matched to a gene: 5. The length of the CDR3 is 14 residues. Germline loops: CDR1 SNHLY, CDR2 FYNNEI. In DNA form, the CDR3 reads TGTGCCAGCAGGGGATTAGCGGGCACCGGGGAGCTGTTTTTT. This codes for CASRGLAGTGELFF.

The chain links TRBV7-2 to TRBJ1-2, with TRBD1 identical over 7 bases. The length of the CDR3 is 14 residues. The V and J ends lost 6 bases and 6 bases, in that order; junction bases with no gene match: 10. Germline CDR1 is SGHTA and CDR2 is FQGNSA. DNA of the CDR3: TGTGCCAGCAGTCAGGGGGGCAGGGGTAATGGCTACACCTTC. This codes for CASSQGGRGNGYTF.

The rearrangement uses TRBV5-1 and TRBJ2-3, with D tentatively TRBD2 (5 bases). The CDR3 is made up of 15 amino acids. Trimming took off 2 bases at V and 0 bases at J, with 10 bases between the two ends. The germline V gene has CDR1 SGHRS and CDR2 YFSETQ. CDR3 region: CASSLTSGSTDTQYF. In DNA, the CDR3 is TGCGCCAGCAGCTTAACCAGCGGTAGCACAGATACGCAGTATTTT.

The rearrangement uses TRBV19 and TRBJ2-3; the D gene is possibly TRBD2 (6 bases). Per germline, CDR1 LNHDA and CDR2 SQIVND (reference sequence). V lost 5 bases, J lost 7 bases, and 13 bases lay in between. The CDR3 covers 13 residues. CDR3 protein: CASSLGLGNTQYF. As DNA, the CDR3 is TGTGCCAGTAGTTTGGGACTGGGGAATACGCAGTATTTT.

V is TRBV12-3 or TRBV12-4 and J is TRBJ2-2, with D perhaps TRBD1 (5 bases). The CDR3 spans 13 residues. V was trimmed by 7 bases and J by 0 bases, leaving 6 bases between them. DNA of the CDR3: TGTGCCAGCATCAGGGCGAACACCGGGGAGCTGTTTTTT. Residues: CASIRANTGELFF.

The J gene is TRBJ2-3, the V gene TRBV12-3 or TRBV12-4; 7 bases match TRBD1. The CDR3 has 13 amino acids. V dropped 11 bases and J dropped 3; count of bases not matched to a gene: 8. CDR3 sequence (DNA): TGTGCCGGCGCGTTGGGACAGACAGATACGCAGTATTTT. It is translated as CAGALGQTDTQYF.

The genes are TRBV2 and TRBJ1-1; D call uncertain. The CDR3 sequence is 13 residues long. Germline values: CDR1 SNHLY, CDR2 FYNNEI. With 0 bases removed from V and 4 bases from J, the gap between germline ends came to 6 bases. The CDR3, as DNA: TGTGCCAGCAGTGAAGCGCGGATCACTGAAGCTTTCTTT. Its protein is CASSEARITEAFF.

This clone showed up just once. The V and J genes are TRBV14 and TRBJ2-6; 8 bases agree with TRBD1. The CDR3 covers 17 residues. Trimming took 4 bases from V and 0 from J; bases not matched to a gene: 5. The germline CDR1 and CDR2 sequences are SGHDN and FVKESK. This CDR3 reads CASSRDRTISGANVLTF. CDR3 bases: TGTGCCAGCAGCCGGGACAGGACAATCTCTGGGGCCAACGTCCTGACTTTC.

The chain has TRBV14 and TRBJ1-2; weak D call: TRBD1 (5 bases). This CDR3 has 13 amino acids. Between the trimmed V and J ends, which lost 2 bases and 7 bases, there was a span of 11 bases. Germline CDR1 is SGHDN and CDR2 is FVKESK. CDR3 DNA: TGTGCCAGCAGCCAAAGTGCAGGGTTTGGCTACACCTTC. Its protein product is CASSQSAGFGYTF.

A note on this clone: Germline and junction disagree at one end, which may indicate a read error. This chain joins TRBV7-3 and TRBJ2-2, with 8 bases matching TRBD1. CDR1 SGHTA and CDR2 FQGTGA come from the germline V gene. The CDR3 is made up of 14 amino acids. The CDR3 loop reads CASSTGGGVEKRVF. The DNA of the CDR3 is TGTGCCAGCAGCACAGGGGGTGGCGTAGAGAAGCGGGTTTTT. Based on the CDR3 plus reference TRBV7-3 and TRBJ2-2, the full variable domain is GAGVSQTPSNKVTEKGKYVELRCDPISGHTALYWYRQSLGQGPEFLIYFQGTGAADDSGLPNDRFFAVRPEGSVSTLKIQRTERGDSAVYLCASSTGGGVEKRVFGEGSRLTVL.

The V gene is TRBV7-6, the J gene TRBJ2-7, with TRBD1 identical over 8 bases. Unmatched junction bases numbered 8, after V lost 1 base and J lost 6 bases. Germline V lookup: CDR1 SGHVS, CDR2 FNYEAQ. The CDR3 is 15 residues long. In nucleotides, the CDR3 is TGTGCCAGCAGCTTAGTACCGGCAGGGGGCTCCGAGCAGTACTTC. Protein product: CASSLVPAGGSEQYF. Filled out from reference TRBV7-6 and TRBJ2-7, the complete variable domain reads GAGVSQSPRYKVTKRGQDVALRCDPISGHVSLYWYRQALGQGPEFLTYFNYEAQQDKSGLPNDRFSAERPEGSISTLTIQRTEQRDSAMYRCASSLVPAGGSEQYFGPGTRLTVT.

This rearrangement joins TRBV25-1 to TRBJ2-3; 8 bases are a match to TRBD2. Germline CDR1 is MGHDK and CDR2 is SYGVNS. The CDR3 sequence is 14 residues long. With 3 bases clipped from V and 3 bases from J, the junction kept 2 bases outside the gene matches. CDR3 in amino acids: CASSDVAGTDTQYF. The CDR3 nucleotides are TGTGCCAGCAGTGACGTAGCGGGGACAGATACGCAGTATTTT.

The chain employs TRBV7-8 and TRBJ2-1; 7 nucleotides align to TRBD1. The CDR3 loop spans 15 amino acids. V was pared by 3 bases and J by 9 bases, with 11 bases of the junction left unmatched. Germline CDR1 reads SGHVS; CDR2 reads FQNEAQ. DNA of the CDR3: TGTGCCAGCAGCTTTCGAACCCTCGCAGGGGGTGAGCAGTTCTTC. Translated, it gives CASSFRTLAGGEQFF.

The chain links TRBV29-1 to TRBJ1-1, with D possibly matching TRBD1 (5 bases). The V end was cut by 0 bases, the J end by 2 bases, with 7 bases between. CDR1 is SQVTM, CDR2 ANQGSEA, per germline. The CDR3 spans 13 residues. The CDR3 DNA reads as TGCAGCGTTGAAGAGACAGCTAACACTGAAGCTTTCTTT. It translates to CSVEETANTEAFF.

The chain is built from TRBV4-1 and TRBJ2-3; 10 positions agree with TRBD1. Trimming removed 2 bases from V and 6 bases from J; junction bases left unmatched: 5. Per germline, CDR1 MGHRA and CDR2 YSYEKL. This CDR3 contains 15 residues. CDR3 bases: TGCGCCAGCAGCCAATTGGGACAGGGGCGCGATACGCAGTATTTT. It is translated as CASSQLGQGRDTQYF.

A note on this clone: At the DNA level, this CDR3 is encoded by other sequences in the same sample as well. The rearrangement joins TRBV20-1 to TRBJ1-1; 8 bases fit TRBD1. J was trimmed by 3 bases and V by 6 bases; bases with no gene match: 0. The CDR3 covers 11 residues. Germline lookup yields CDR1 DFQATT and CDR2 SNEGSKA (reference sequence). The CDR3, as DNA: TGCAGTGCGACAGGGGACACTGAAGCTTTCTTT. Its translation: CSATGDTEAFF.

This chain uses TRBV7-2 with TRBJ2-1, with 8 bases lining up with TRBD1. The length of the CDR3 is 15 residues. Germline lookup yields CDR1 SGHTA and CDR2 FQGNSA. The J segment lost 2 bases and the V segment lost 3 bases, leaving 3 bases of the junction unmatched. The CDR3 sequence is CASSFETGAYNEQFF. The CDR3 bases are TGTGCCAGCAGCTTTGAGACAGGGGCCTACAATGAGCAGTTCTTC.

V gene TRBV9 combines with J gene TRBJ1-1; perhaps TRBD1 as D (5 bases). Germline V gives CDR1 SGDLS, CDR2 YYNGEE. This CDR3 is 16 amino acids long. Trimming took off 2 bases at V and 0 bases at J, with 14 bases between the two ends. The CDR3 sequence is CASSVTGLRMNTEAFF. CDR3 DNA: TGTGCCAGCAGCGTTACGGGACTGAGGATGAACACTGAAGCTTTCTTT.

V gene TRBV10-3 combines with J gene TRBJ2-5; TRBD1 might be the D (6 bases). This CDR3 is built from 16 residues. CDR1 ENHRY and CDR2 SYGVKD come from the germline V gene. Deletions cut 3 bases from V and 1 base from J, with 15 bases between. CDR3 bases: TGTGCCATCAGTGATAGGGGGTCCTTGGCCCAAGAGACCCAGTACTTC. It yields the protein CAISDRGSLAQETQYF.

The chain combines TRBV2 with TRBJ1-5; TRBD1 agrees at 9 bases. Germline CDR1 is SNHLY and CDR2 is FYNNEI. The CDR3 extends over 15 amino acids. J lost 7 bases, V lost 6 bases, and 10 bases had no gene match. The CDR3 coding sequence is TGTGCCAGCAGCGAGGGACAGGGCTCTTCACAGCCCCAGCATTTT. Its protein is CASSEGQGSSQPQHF.

The chain combines TRBV19 with TRBJ1-6, with 7 bases matching TRBD1. Trimming at V came to 7 bases and at J to 0 bases, leaving 9 bases not matched to a gene. The CDR3 sequence is 17 residues long. From germline, CDR1 is LNHDA and CDR2 SQIVND (reference sequence). DNA for the CDR3: TGTGCCAGTAATACAGGGGTCGGGAGCTCCTATAATTCACCCCTCCACTTT. Translating it yields CASNTGVGSSYNSPLHF.

The rearrangement uses TRBV6-2 or TRBV6-3 and TRBJ2-5, with 12 bases fitting TRBD2. The V gene end was trimmed by 5 bases and the J gene end by 4 bases; junction bases not matched to a gene: 8. CDR1 and CDR2 from the germline V gene are MNHEY and SVGEGT. This CDR3 is 16 amino acids long. The DNA of the CDR3 is TGTGCCAGCAGTCCAAACCAACTAGCGGGGGGAGAGACCCAGTACTTC. Its translation: CASSPNQLAGGETQYF.

The chain couples TRBV12-3 or TRBV12-4 to TRBJ1-1; D is possibly TRBD1 (5 bases). The CDR3 is made up of 13 amino acids. The germline V and J ends were trimmed by 3 bases and 0 bases, with 5 bases remaining between them. The CDR3 bases are TGTGCCAGCAGTTTGACAGTGAACACTGAAGCTTTCTTT. This codes for CASSLTVNTEAFF.